In this sample, the clone carrying this TCR beta chain turned up a few times. J gave up 2 bases and V 3 bases, and 1 base lay outside the gene matches. Germline V gene lookup returns CDR1 SGHTS and CDR2 YDEGEE. CDR3 length: 15 amino acids. Investigators reverse transcribed all isolated RNA, so they sequenced expressed TCRB transcripts. The protocol was immunoSEQ multiplex PCR, while the TCRdb copy is restricted to in-frame clones and leaves out a portion. The sample yields 810,000 or so clones, about a sixth seen once. The record originates from a study of beta chain features in type 1 diabetes. The clonotype comes from a woman younger than 35 in good health. This chain joins TRBV5-8 and TRBJ2-1, with 11 positions matching TRBD1. Material for sequencing was naive CD4+ T cells from blood. CDR3 nucleotides: TGTGCCAGCAGCTCGGGACAGGGGGCCTACAATGAGCAGTTCTTC. It codes for CASSSGQGAYNEQFF.